The 18 T cell receptor beta chains below were found in one sample sequenced in a study of beta chain features in type 1 diabetes. Every isolated RNA sample was fully reverse transcribed, so sequencing captured expressed TCRB transcripts. The repertoire was sequenced with immunoSEQ multiplex PCR; TCRdb's copy has only in-frame clones and lacks some. The sample includes more than 300,000 clones, roughly 12% of them seen just once. The sequenced material came from naive CD4+ T cells from blood. These receptors came from a young man in good health.

This chain uses TRBV18 with TRBJ1-2; no clear D gene. V was pared by 3 bases and J by 4 bases, with 3 bases between. CDR3 length equals 11 residues. Germline CDR1 reads KGHSH; CDR2 reads LQKENI. The CDR3 DNA follows: TGTGCCAGCTCACCGGCCTATGGCTACACCTTC. This codes for CASSPAYGYTF.

The chain uses TRBV9 and TRBJ2-1; 11 bases map to TRBD2. This CDR3 contains 16 residues. Trimming took 3 bases from V and 2 from J; bases not matched to a gene: 4. Germline V gene lookup returns CDR1 SGDLS and CDR2 YYNGEE. Here the CDR3 reads CASSAASGRTYNEQFF. Here the CDR3 DNA reads TGTGCCAGCAGCGCAGCTAGCGGGAGGACCTACAATGAGCAGTTCTTC.

This clone has just a few counts. The chain carries TRBV5-6 and TRBJ1-2; 7 bases match TRBD1. V gave up 5 bases and J gave up 3 bases; unmatched junction bases: 4. The CDR3 runs to 13 residues. The V gene's germline CDR1 is SGHDT and CDR2 YYEEEE. The CDR3 sequence: CASRPGTDYGYTF. The CDR3 DNA reads TGTGCCAGCAGACCCGGGACAGACTATGGCTACACCTTC.

The genes are TRBV7-9 and TRBJ1-4; D unresolved. Germline V gene lookup returns CDR1 SEHNR and CDR2 FQNEAQ (reference sequence). V was pared by 0 bases and J by 4 bases, with 6 bases between. CDR3 size: 14 residues. The CDR3 reads CASSLASGNEKLFF. CDR3 DNA: TGTGCCAGCAGCTTAGCATCGGGTAATGAAAAACTGTTTTTT.

The V and J genes are TRBV7-8 and TRBJ1-5; the match to TRBD1 covers 9 bases. The germline V gene has CDR1 SGHVS and CDR2 FQNEAQ. The CDR3 runs 18 residues. V shed 3 bases and J 0 bases; nucleotides not matched to a gene: 9. DNA for the CDR3: TGTGCCAGCAGCTTCGGACTTGGACAGGGGCATAGCAATCAGCCCCAGCATTTT. The encoded protein is CASSFGLGQGHSNQPQHF.

In this sample, this clone turned up a few times. The rearrangement joins TRBV28 to TRBJ1-1, with D possibly being TRBD1 (6 bases). V was clipped by 6 bases and J by 2 bases, with 16 bases between them. The length of the CDR3 is 15 residues. Per the germline V gene, CDR1 is MDHEN and CDR2 is SYDVKM. CDR3 in DNA: TGTGCCAGCAGATTAATAGGGGGGGCCAACACTGAAGCTTTCTTT. Its translation: CASRLIGGANTEAFF.

V and J are TRBV11-2 and TRBJ2-1; D might be TRBD2 (6 bases). Trimming pared 5 bases from V and 4 bases from J, leaving 15 bases between. Germline V gene data show CDR1 as SGHAT and CDR2 as FQNNGV. The CDR3 is 15 residues long. This CDR3 is CASSLRSSVYNEQFF. CDR3 coding DNA: TGTGCCAGCAGCCTAAGGTCTAGCGTGTACAATGAGCAGTTCTTC.

The rearrangement joins TRBV28 to TRBJ1-2, with 7 bases aligning to TRBD1. The CDR3 extends over 15 amino acids. Per the germline V gene, CDR1 is MDHEN and CDR2 is SYDVKM. With 7 bases clipped from V and 0 bases from J, the junction kept 8 bases outside the gene matches. The CDR3 is CASTRDSNPNYGYTF. The CDR3 bases are TGTGCCAGCACCAGGGACAGCAATCCTAACTATGGCTACACCTTC.

In this sample, this clone turned up a few times. This sequence joins TRBV28 and TRBJ2-3, with no clear D. The CDR3 consists of 15 residues. Trimming stripped 2 bases from V and 4 bases from J, with 13 bases between. Germline V gene sequence: CDR1 MDHEN, CDR2 SYDVKM. The CDR3 bases are TGTGCCAGCAGTTTAGAGGTGGCAAATGCAGATACGCAGTATTTT. The encoded protein is CASSLEVANADTQYF.

This clone was detected only a few times. The chain combines TRBV28 with TRBJ2-7, with 8 bases lining up with TRBD1. The CDR3 length is 15 residues. Germline V gene data show CDR1 as MDHEN and CDR2 as SYDVKM. Trimming cost V 5 bases and J 4 bases; bases outside gene matches: 10. The CDR3 is CASSPTGVPFYEQYF. In DNA, the CDR3 is TGTGCCAGCAGTCCGACAGGGGTCCCATTTTACGAGCAGTACTTC.

This clone came up a few times. The chain links TRBV7-9 to TRBJ1-5; 7 nucleotides align to TRBD1. The CDR3 length is 17 residues. V was pared by 1 base and J by 0 bases, with 6 bases of the junction left unmatched. Per germline, CDR1 SEHNR and CDR2 FQNEAQ (reference sequence). This CDR3 reads CASSLEVTGTSNQPQHF. The CDR3 DNA follows: TGTGCCAGCAGCTTAGAAGTGACAGGGACTAGCAATCAGCCCCAGCATTTT.

The chain couples TRBV19 to TRBJ2-1, with a tentative D call TRBD2 (5 bases). The CDR3 is 15 amino acids. The germline V gene has CDR1 LNHDA and CDR2 SQIVND (reference sequence). Trimming shortened V by 7 bases and J by 7 bases, and 20 bases separated the two germline ends. For the CDR3, the DNA is TGTGCCAGTAACTTTGGAACTAGTCGTCCAAATGAGCAGTTCTTC. Amino acid sequence: CASNFGTSRPNEQFF.

A few counts support this clone. The chain joins TRBV29-1 to TRBJ2-5, with 8 bases aligning to TRBD1. Germline assignment: CDR1 SQVTM and CDR2 ANQGSEA. V was pared by 8 bases and J by 2 bases, with 13 bases of the junction left unmatched. This CDR3 comprises 15 residues. The CDR3 DNA reads TGCAGCTCCAGAAGGTCGACAGGGGTTCAAGAGACCCAGTACTTC. This sequence encodes CSSRRSTGVQETQYF.

This clone has only a few counts. The rearrangement uses TRBV30 and TRBJ1-2, with D possibly being TRBD1 (5 bases). Germline V gene data show CDR1 as GTSNPN and CDR2 as SVGIG (reference sequence). There are 11 residues in the CDR3. The V and J ends lost 8 bases and 5 bases respectively, with 12 bases between them. The CDR3 spells CARDRGYGYTF. The CDR3 DNA reads TGTGCCCGGGACCGGGGGTATGGCTACACCTTC.

This sequence joins TRBV18 and TRBJ1-1; D ambiguous. CDR1 is KGHSH and CDR2 is LQKENI in the germline V gene. This CDR3 region has 14 residues. V was shortened by 3 bases and J by 4 bases, with 12 bases between the two germline ends. CDR3 loop: CASSPTESGTEAFF. DNA of the CDR3: TGTGCCAGCTCACCTACAGAATCAGGCACTGAAGCTTTCTTT. Full variable domain (remainder filled in from reference TRBV18 and TRBJ1-1): NAGVMQNPRHLVRRRGQEARLRCSPMKGHSHVYWYRQLPEEGLKFMVYLQKENIIDESGMPKERFSAEFPKEGPSILRIQQVVRGDSAAYFCASSPTESGTEAFFGQGTRLTVV.

This chain links TRBV7-2 with TRBJ2-7; no definite D call. With 3 bases removed from V and 2 bases from J, the gap between germline ends came to 2 bases. The CDR3 is 11 residues long. The germline CDR1 and CDR2 sequences are SGHTA and FQGNSA. CDR3 in DNA: TGTGCCAGCAGCTTCACCTACGAGCAGTACTTC. This gives the protein CASSFTYEQYF.

V usage is TRBV4-3 and J usage is TRBJ2-4, with TRBD1 matching 8 bases. CDR1 is LGHNA, CDR2 YSLEER, per germline. CDR3 length: 15 amino acids. V trimming: 3 bases; J trimming: 7 bases; junction bases outside the gene matches: 8. The CDR3 loop is CASSHSRTGLNIQYF. The CDR3 coding sequence is TGCGCCAGCAGCCACTCACGGACAGGGCTCAACATTCAGTACTTC.

The gene calls are TRBV11-2 and TRBJ2-2; TRBD1 matches at 7 bases. The V and J ends lost 4 bases and 8 bases, in that order; junction bases with no gene match: 4. The CDR3 is 13 amino acids. Germline CDR1 reads SGHAT; CDR2 reads FQNNGV. The CDR3: CASSSQGRGELFF. CDR3 nucleotide sequence: TGTGCCAGCAGCTCACAGGGGAGAGGGGAGCTGTTTTTT.